This T cell receptor (beta chain) stems from a study of shared clonotypes between healthy human individuals. Here immunoSEQ multiplex PCR was the method, and the copy in TCRdb shows in-frame clones only, minus some. The sample records around 2.3 million clones, approximately 95% being singletons. Participating donors were healthy, HIV-negative adults free of recent acute infections or vaccinations. CDR1 is SGHTA and CDR2 is FQGNSA in the germline V gene. The V and J ends lost 2 bases and 5 bases, in that order; junction bases with no gene match: 8. The length of the CDR3 is 17 residues. The chain uses TRBV7-2 and TRBJ2-2, with 10 bases identical to TRBD2. The clonotype comes from a man aged 18 to 29 in good health. Sequenced sample: naive CD4+ T cells sorted from blood. Subset in this sample: CD45RA+ positively selected. The CDR3: CASSLMLAGVNTGELFF. The DNA of the CDR3 is TGTGCCAGCAGCTTAATGCTAGCGGGAGTAAATACCGGGGAGCTGTTTTTT.